These T cell receptor beta chains were read from a single sample in a study of cytomegalovirus exposure and HLA in healthy donors. Sequencing was performed with immunoSEQ multiplex PCR; in TCRdb, only in-frame clones are kept and a portion is missing. This sample has roughly 100,000 clones, with roughly three quarters found just once. Sequencing used PBMCs. The receptors here all came from a male donor in good health and CMV-seronegative. Both conserved end residues are part of each CDR3. A D gene is named only where the DNA matches it firmly. Rows give clone size only sometimes, using once, few, many, or a class for an expanded clone.

TRBV11-3,TRBJ2-5,.,.,14,TGTGCCAGCAGCTTAGTCTTCGGGGTAGAGACCCAGTACTTC,CASSLVFGVETQYF
TRBV25-1,TRBJ2-3,TRBD2,once,16,TGTGCCAGCAGTGAATTCCGGCGGGGGGGCACAGATACGCAGTATTTT,CASSEFRRGGTDTQYF
TRBV27,TRBJ2-1,TRBD2,.,15,TGTGCCAGCAGGGACGGGACTAGCGCTGTCAATGAGCAGTTCTTC,CASRDGTSAVNEQFF
TRBV27,TRBJ2-3,TRBD2,once,19,TGTGCCAGCAGTTTCCGGGGGTTAGCGGGAGGGCCTCGGGCAGATACGCAGTATTTT,CASSFRGLAGGPRADTQYF
TRBV11-2,TRBJ2-6,TRBD2,.,16,TGTGCCAGCAGCTTTGTCGCGGGGGGCGGGGCCAACGTCCTGACTTTC,CASSFVAGGGANVLTF
TRBV29-1,TRBJ2-7,TRBD2,.,14,TGCAGCGTTGCGGGTAGCGGGAGCTCCTACGAGCAGTACTTC,CSVAGSGSSYEQYF
TRBV14,TRBJ1-1,.,once,15,TGTGCCAGCAGCCAAGATTCAGGGGTGAACACTGAAGCTTTCTTT,CASSQDSGVNTEAFF
TRBV9,TRBJ1-1,.,.,14,TGTGCCAGCAGCGTAGGGGCAGGGAACACTGAAGCTTTCTTT,CASSVGAGNTEAFF
TRBV7-2,TRBJ2-2,TRBD1,.,15,TGTGCCAGCAGCTCCCAGGGGGCCGGCACCGGGGAGCTGTTTTTT,CASSSQGAGTGELFF
TRBV30,TRBJ2-1,TRBD2,few,17,TGTGCCTGGAGTTACCGAGATAGCGGGAGGATCTACAATGAGCAGTTCTTC,CAWSYRDSGRIYNEQFF
TRBV27,TRBJ2-1,TRBD1,few,13,TGTGCCAGCAATCGGGGAACAGGGGGGGAGCAGTTCTTC,CASNRGTGGEQFF
TRBV2,TRBJ1-2,.,.,13,TGTGCCAGCAGTGGTCGGACAGAGCCGGGCTACACCTTC,CASSGRTEPGYTF
TRBV7-3,TRBJ1-5,.,.,14,TGTGCCAGCAGCCCGACAGCTTTTAATCAGCCCCAGCATTTT,CASSPTAFNQPQHF
TRBV5-1,TRBJ2-2,.,.,14,TGCGCCAGCAGCTTGAGCCAGGGTAAACGGGAGCTGTTTTTT,CASSLSQGKRELFF
TRBV11-2,TRBJ1-5,TRBD1,.,13,TGTGCCAGCAGCTGGGACAGAGATCAGCCCCAGCATTTT,CASSWDRDQPQHF
TRBV2,TRBJ2-3,TRBD2,once,16,TGTGCCAGCAGCCCCCAAGGGAGCGGGAGTTCCGATACGCAGTATTTT,CASSPQGSGSSDTQYF
TRBV14,TRBJ2-2,TRBD2,.,20,TGTGCCAGCAGCTCCCGAGGGCCCACTAGCGGGAGGGTTGGCACCGGGGAGCTGTTTTTT,CASSSRGPTSGRVGTGELFF
TRBV4-2,TRBJ1-1,.,.,15,TGTGCCAGCAGCCAAGTTTCGGGGGGATCGACTGAAGCTTTCTTT,CASSQVSGGSTEAFF
TRBV2,TRBJ1-2,.,few,15,TGTGCCAGCAGTGAAGTCTGGGGCTTCAGCTATGGCTACACCTTC,CASSEVWGFSYGYTF
TRBV7-9,TRBJ2-4,TRBD2,few,16,TGTGCCAGCAGTCGAACGGGGGGTTTGAACAAAAACATTCAGTACTTC,CASSRTGGLNKNIQYF
TRBV9,TRBJ2-7,TRBD2,.,14,TGTGCCAGCAGCGATAGCGGGAGTGGGTACGAGCAGTACTTC,CASSDSGSGYEQYF
TRBV5-1,TRBJ1-1,TRBD1,.,16,TGCGCCAGCAGCGCGCTGACAGGGGGATTTAACACTGAAGCTTTCTTT,CASSALTGGFNTEAFF
TRBV5-6,TRBJ2-7,TRBD1,few,14,TGTGCCAGCAGCAAGGGGGCCGAGGCCGGCGAGCAGTACTTC,CASSKGAEAGEQYF
TRBV9,TRBJ2-7,.,.,14,TGTGCCAGCAGCGTAGGGGCAGGGGCCTACGAGCAGTACTTC,CASSVGAGAYEQYF
TRBV19,TRBJ1-1,.,.,15,TGTGCCAGTAGTCCGGAGAACAGGGAGTTACCAGTAGCTTTCTTT,CASSPENRELPVAFF
TRBV5-1,TRBJ1-1,.,.,14,TGCGCCAGCAGCTTTCAGACAGGGAACACTGAAGCTTTCTTT,CASSFQTGNTEAFF
TRBV5-1,TRBJ1-1,TRBD1,.,16,TGCGCCAGCAGCTCGCTTTTGGGACAGGGGGACACTGAAGCTTTCTTT,CASSSLLGQGDTEAFF